This T cell receptor beta chain was identified in a study of T cells expressing NK-cell markers. 5'RACE template switching with UMIs produced the TCR beta cDNA. TCRdb re-called the 5' RACE reads and gives one entry per CDR3 protein, without DNA. The sample is made up of 350,000 to 400,000 distinct CDR3 sequences, and the top ten hold around 11% of it. The CDR3 loop spans 11 amino acids. The germline gives CDR1 SEHNR, CDR2 FQNEAQ (reference sequence). The TCR sequence derives from a woman between 45 and 65 years old in good health. Material for sequencing was blood T cells: a sorted CD56 or NKG2C T cell subset, CD4+ or CD8+ T cells, or bulk PBMC T cells (not recorded which). The rearrangement joins TRBV7-9 to TRBJ2-1. CDR3 loop: CASRDLGEQFF. The whole variable domain, remainder taken from reference TRBV7-9 and TRBJ2-1, is DTGVSQNPRHKITKRGQNVTFRCDPISEHNRLYWYRQTLGQGPEFLTYFQNEAQLEKSRLLSDRFSAERPKGSFSTLEIQRTEQGDSAMYLCASRDLGEQFFGPGTRLTVL.